The rows below give T cell receptor beta chains drawn from one sample of a study of neoadjuvant nivolumab and ipilimumab in lung cancer. Assay used: immunoSEQ multiplex PCR; TCRdb lists only in-frame clones, some missing. The sample has under 9,500 clones; 85% are singletons. The sample consisted of tumor tissue, taken after neoadjuvant nivolumab, alone or with ipilimumab, at or shortly before surgery. The receptors originated from an adult with non-small cell lung cancer. The conserved cysteine and the conserved F or W are not part of the CDR3 here.

V	J	CDR3
TRBV5-4	TRBJ2-3	ASSLAWGTDTQY
TRBV18	TRBJ1-5	ASSPEGGLSNQPQH
TRBV5-5	TRBJ1-1	ASSLRVNTEAF
TRBV5-5	TRBJ1-3	ASSPHTMPGNTIY
TRBV10-3	TRBJ2-1	AISSDRGPYNEQF
TRBV14	TRBJ1-2	ASSQDPRGFNGYT
TRBV4-1	TRBJ1-1	ASSQRGQGAYGYTEAF
TRBV6-6	TRBJ1-4	ASSYGGSNEKLF
TRBV13	TRBJ2-3	ASSFGTSGGGSTDTQY
TRBV6-5	TRBJ1-5	ASSYKGFSNQPQH
TRBV30	TRBJ2-7	AWSTGLPSYEQY
TRBV6-5	TRBJ1-6	ASSYWNSPLH
TRBV28	TRBJ1-3	ASSFRGQTGNTIY
TRBV28	TRBJ1-2	ASSFKTAADVNYGYT
TRBV7-9	TRBJ1-1	ASSRGRGNTEAF
TRBV7-2	TRBJ2-3	ASSLRVRVGVPDTQY
TRBV15	TRBJ1-1	ATSRATRGQAEAF
TRBV28	TRBJ1-3	ATVTFRDAGNTIY
TRBV20-1	TRBJ1-1	SGRENTEAF
TRBV2	TRBJ2-3	ASSPGLAGGPGTQY
TRBV28	TRBJ2-1	ASSRRQGSYNEQF
TRBV6-6	TRBJ1-2	ASSYAEQDGYT
TRBV6-1	TRBJ2-1	ASRRGTPVDEQF
TRBV11-2	TRBJ1-2	ASSLMVGANYGYT
TRBV5-1	TRBJ1-2	ASSPWWPAGNYGYT
TRBV2	TRBJ2-7	ASSETWEQY
TRBV6-5	TRBJ2-6	ASSTGRAGANVLT
TRBV6-5	TRBJ1-2	ASTDITVNYGYT
TRBV6-5	TRBJ1-2	ASSYIREDYGYT